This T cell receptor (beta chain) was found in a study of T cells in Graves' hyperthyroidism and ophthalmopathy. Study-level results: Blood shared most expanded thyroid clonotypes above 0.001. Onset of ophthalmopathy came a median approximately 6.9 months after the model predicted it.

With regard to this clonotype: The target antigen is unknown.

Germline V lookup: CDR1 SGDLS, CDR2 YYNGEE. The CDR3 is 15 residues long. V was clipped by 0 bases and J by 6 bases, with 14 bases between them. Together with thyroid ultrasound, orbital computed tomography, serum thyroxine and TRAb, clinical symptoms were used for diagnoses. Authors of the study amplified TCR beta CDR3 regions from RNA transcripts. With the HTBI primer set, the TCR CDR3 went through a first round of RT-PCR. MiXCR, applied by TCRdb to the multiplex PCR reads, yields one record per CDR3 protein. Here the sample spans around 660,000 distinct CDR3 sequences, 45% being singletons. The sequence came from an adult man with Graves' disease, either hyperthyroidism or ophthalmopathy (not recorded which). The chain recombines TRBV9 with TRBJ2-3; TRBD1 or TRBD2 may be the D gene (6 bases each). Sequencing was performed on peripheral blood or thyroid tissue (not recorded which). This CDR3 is CASSVEGGAVDTQYF. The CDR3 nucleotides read TGTGCCAGCAGCGTAGAGGGGGGAGCGGTGGATACGCAGTATTTT. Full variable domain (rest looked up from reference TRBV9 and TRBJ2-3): DSGVTQTPKHLITATGQRVTLRCSPRSGDLSVYWYQQSLDQGLQFLIQYYNGEERAKGNILERFSAQQFPDLHSELNLSSLELGDSALYFCASSVEGGAVDTQYFGPGTRLTVL.